Each of the 25 T cell receptor beta chains below was sequenced from the same sample in a study of blood T cell repertoires in COVID-19. The table came from immunoSEQ multiplex PCR; TCRdb's copy has only in-frame clones and leaves some out. Found here are approximately 270,000 clones, 65% to 90% of them singletons; the top ten hold more than 1.5%. The sequenced sample was PBMCs or T cells enriched from blood (not recorded which). The receptors stem from a man aged 35-49 years who had recovered from COVID-19.

The J gene is TRBJ2-1, the V gene TRBV5-1; D is possibly TRBD2 (5 bases). The germline V and J ends were trimmed by 0 bases and 7 bases, with 8 bases remaining between them. The CDR3 spans 13 residues. CDR1 and CDR2 from the germline V gene are SGHRS and YFSETQ. CDR3 nucleotide sequence: TGCGCCAGCAGCTTGGTTCCGGGGAATGAGCAGTTCTTC. It yields the protein CASSLVPGNEQFF.

J is TRBJ1-6 and V is TRBV5-1; D call uncertain. The ends were cut back, 0 bases at V and 8 bases at J, with 9 bases in the middle. The CDR3 sequence is 14 residues long. Germline V gene lookup returns CDR1 SGHRS and CDR2 YFSETQ. CDR3 sequence reads: CASSLGSSDSPLHF. The CDR3 coding sequence is TGCGCCAGCAGCTTGGGGAGTTCGGATTCACCCCTCCACTTT.

This sequence joins TRBV5-1 and TRBJ2-5; 7 bases are shared with TRBD1. Losses at the gene ends were 4 bases for V and 3 bases for J; bases not matched to a gene: 6. Germline values: CDR1 SGHRS, CDR2 YFSETQ. The CDR3 sequence is 14 residues long. This chain's CDR3 is CASSRGTVEETQYF. The CDR3 coding sequence is TGCGCCAGCAGCCGAGGGACAGTTGAAGAGACCCAGTACTTC.

This clone has a handful of counts. J is TRBJ2-4 and V is TRBV19; 7 positions match TRBD2. The CDR3 is 16 residues long. The germline CDR1 and CDR2 sequences are LNHDA and SQIVND (reference sequence). Trimming took 3 bases from V and 8 from J; bases not matched to a gene: 13. The CDR3 region is CASSMGLAAGQDIQYF. The CDR3 DNA is TGTGCCAGTAGTATGGGGCTAGCGGCGGGCCAAGACATTCAGTACTTC.

This CDR3 is CASSYGGTDTQYF. The CDR3 DNA follows: TGTGCCAGCAGTTACGGGGGGACAGATACGCAGTATTTT. The chain links TRBV27 to TRBJ2-3; 7 bases line up with TRBD2. The V gene's germline CDR1 is MNHEY and CDR2 SMNVEV (reference sequence). The J segment lost 3 bases and the V segment lost 4 bases, leaving 1 base of the junction unmatched. CDR3 length: 13 residues.

This chain connects TRBV18 to TRBJ1-1; D might be TRBD1 (5 bases). CDR1 and CDR2 (germline): KGHSH, LQKENI. CDR3 length: 14 residues. V dropped 2 bases and J dropped 5 bases, with 12 bases sitting between them. In nucleotides, the CDR3 is TGTGCCAGCTCACCAACGGGGGTGGAGACTGAAGCTTTCTTT. Translation gives CASSPTGVETEAFF.

The chain carries TRBV9 and TRBJ2-1, with D maybe TRBD2 (6 bases). The germline V and J ends were trimmed by 3 bases and 7 bases, with 20 bases remaining between them. The CDR3 has 16 amino acids. Germline V gives CDR1 SGDLS, CDR2 YYNGEE. The CDR3 loop reads CASSGRDSKRLNEQFF. The CDR3 bases are TGTGCCAGCAGCGGCAGGGACTCCAAAAGACTTAATGAGCAGTTCTTC. Variable domain in full (rest from reference TRBV9 and TRBJ2-1): DSGVTQTPKHLITATGQRVTLRCSPRSGDLSVYWYQQSLDQGLQFLIQYYNGEERAKGNILERFSAQQFPDLHSELNLSSLELGDSALYFCASSGRDSKRLNEQFFGPGTRLTVL.

The genes are TRBV7-2 and TRBJ1-5, with D hard to call. The CDR3 covers 16 residues. Germline V gene sequence: CDR1 SGHTA, CDR2 FQGNSA. Trimming cost V 1 base and J 2 bases, with 12 bases left between them. CDR3 amino acids: CASSLDRPTGNQPQHF. DNA of the CDR3: TGTGCCAGCAGCTTAGACAGACCAACGGGCAATCAGCCCCAGCATTTT.

This rearrangement joins TRBV12-3 or TRBV12-4 to TRBJ2-2, with no clear D. Deletions cut 6 bases from V and 4 bases from J, with 9 bases between. This CDR3 is built from 13 residues. In DNA form, the CDR3 reads TGTGCCAGCAGACAGATCCGCACCGGGGAGCTGTTTTTT. Amino acid sequence: CASRQIRTGELFF.

This chain connects TRBV14 to TRBJ1-2, with D perhaps matching TRBD1 (6 bases). The CDR3 spans 17 residues. V was trimmed by 0 bases and J by 4 bases, leaving 18 bases between them. Germline V gene data show CDR1 as SGHDN and CDR2 as FVKESK. CDR3 sequence (DNA): TGTGCCAGCAGCCAAGATCGTTTCGCAGGGGAGCCCTATGGCTACACCTTC. Encoded protein: CASSQDRFAGEPYGYTF. The full variable domain, in which reference TRBV14 and TRBJ1-2 provide the parts outside the CDR3, is EAGVTQFPSHSVIEKGQTVTLRCDPISGHDNLYWYRRVMGKEIKFLLHFVKESKQDESGMPNNRFLAERTGGTYSTLKVQPAELEDSGVYFCASSQDRFAGEPYGYTFGSGTRLTVV.

The chain employs TRBV5-1 and TRBJ2-7; the D gene is possibly TRBD2 (10 bases). Trimming removed 0 bases from V and 0 bases from J, with 19 bases in between. CDR1 is SGHRS, CDR2 YFSETQ, per germline. This CDR3 comprises 18 residues. This CDR3 reads CASSLGTGASGGSYEQYF. The CDR3, as DNA: TGCGCCAGCAGCTTGGGGACAGGGGCTAGCGGGGGCTCCTACGAGCAGTACTTC.

V is TRBV6-5 and J is TRBJ2-1; tentatively, D is TRBD2 (5 bases). This CDR3 is built from 16 residues. Germline CDR1 reads MNHEY; CDR2 reads SVGAGI. V was cut by 2 bases and J by 0 bases, with 11 bases left in between. Here the CDR3 reads CASSYGGLFSYNEQFF. The DNA for the CDR3 is TGTGCCAGCAGTTACGGTGGACTTTTCTCCTACAATGAGCAGTTCTTC.

There are a few counts of this clone. V and J are TRBV2 and TRBJ2-7; D is perhaps TRBD1 (5 bases). CDR3 length: 15 amino acids. In germline, CDR1 is SNHLY, CDR2 FYNNEI. Trimming removed 5 bases from V and 5 bases from J, with 19 bases in between. The CDR3 DNA sequence: TGTGCCAGCAGTCCGAATGTCCAGGGCGTACACGAGCAGTACTTC. Protein: CASSPNVQGVHEQYF.

The rearrangement uses TRBV7-3 and TRBJ2-7; D might be TRBD2 (5 bases). Germline CDR1 and CDR2: SGHTA and FQGTGA. The CDR3 runs 15 residues. Trimming removed 5 bases from V and 1 base from J, with 15 bases in between. The CDR3 sequence: CASSRNPGMSYEQYF. For the CDR3, the DNA is TGTGCCAGCAGCAGAAACCCCGGGATGTCCTACGAGCAGTACTTC.

The chain joins TRBV7-9 to TRBJ1-2; TRBD1 agrees at 9 bases. Germline V gene sequence: CDR1 SEHNR, CDR2 FQNEAQ (reference sequence). This CDR3 contains 14 residues. The ends lost 5 bases at V and 8 bases at J; junction bases unmatched: 9. The CDR3 DNA is TGTGCCAGCAGCCCAGGGACAGGGCATCGGGGCTACACCTTC. Amino acids: CASSPGTGHRGYTF.

The chain recombines TRBV3-1 (or the pseudogene TRBV3-2) with TRBJ1-1; 7 bases agree with TRBD1. Germline lookup yields CDR1 LGHDT and CDR2 YNNKEL (reference sequence). The CDR3 has 14 residues. V lost 1 base, J lost 3 bases, and 2 bases stayed unmatched. CDR3 sequence (DNA): TGTGCCAGCAGCCAAGGAGGGGGCCACACTGAAGCTTTCTTT. Protein: CASSQGGGHTEAFF.

CDR3 region: CASSESWRGAPFYQETQYF. The CDR3 nucleotides read TGCGCCAGCAGTGAGTCGTGGCGGGGGGCCCCCTTTTACCAAGAGACCCAGTACTTC. The chain uses TRBV10-1 and TRBJ2-5, with 8 bases aligning to TRBD2. The V gene end was trimmed by 0 bases and the J gene end by 0 bases; junction bases not matched to a gene: 12. Germline V CDR1 and CDR2: WNHNN, SYGVQD (reference sequence). The CDR3 runs to 19 residues.

The chain links TRBV3-1 (or the pseudogene TRBV3-2) to TRBJ2-7; D uncertain. This CDR3 contains 14 residues. Trimming removed 1 base at V and 1 base at J, with 8 bases between. Germline assignment: CDR1 LGHDT and CDR2 YNNKEL (reference sequence). The CDR3 sequence is CASSQAEVSYEQYF. Written as DNA, the CDR3 is TGTGCCAGCAGCCAAGCAGAGGTTTCCTACGAGCAGTACTTC.

The chain has TRBV7-2 and TRBJ2-7; 7 bases agree with TRBD2. Unmatched junction bases numbered 6, after V lost 2 bases and J lost 2 bases. This CDR3 contains 15 residues. The germline V gene encodes CDR1 SGHTA and CDR2 FQGNSA. The CDR3 sequence: CASSLYAGETYEQYF. CDR3 bases: TGTGCCAGCAGCTTATATGCGGGGGAGACCTACGAGCAGTACTTC. The full variable domain, completed using reference TRBV7-2 and TRBJ2-7, is GAGVSQSPSNKVTEKGKDVELRCDPISGHTALYWYRQSLGQGLEFLIYFQGNSAPDKSGLPSDRFSAERTGGSVSTLTIQRTQQEDSAVYLCASSLYAGETYEQYFGPGTRLTVT.

V usage is TRBV27 and J usage is TRBJ2-7; 11 positions agree with TRBD1. J was trimmed by 4 bases and V by 1 base; bases with no gene match: 3. The CDR3 is 15 residues long. Germline CDR1 and CDR2: MNHEY and SMNVEV (reference sequence). The CDR3 is CASSLLGQGVYEQYF. CDR3 DNA: TGTGCCAGCAGTTTATTGGGACAGGGGGTATACGAGCAGTACTTC.

The V call is TRBV3-1 (or the pseudogene TRBV3-2), the J call TRBJ2-3; no firm D call. Germline assignment: CDR1 LGHDT and CDR2 YNNKEL (reference sequence). V was clipped by 2 bases and J by 0 bases, with 15 bases between them. There are 17 residues in the CDR3. This chain's CDR3 is CASSQRSVTTSTDTQYF. The CDR3 DNA follows: TGTGCCAGCAGCCAAAGGTCCGTGACGACTAGCACAGATACGCAGTATTTT.

The rearrangement joins TRBV7-9 to TRBJ1-5; maybe TRBD1 (6 bases). V was trimmed by 5 bases and J by 7 bases, leaving 15 bases between them. The CDR3 length is 14 residues. CDR1 is SEHNR and CDR2 is FQNEAQ in the germline V gene (reference sequence). The CDR3 region has the DNA TGTGCCAGCAGCCCGCAACAGGGAAGGCAGCCCCAGCATTTT. It specifies CASSPQQGRQPQHF.

This rearrangement joins TRBV2 to TRBJ2-3; the match to TRBD2 covers 7 bases. The CDR3 has 16 amino acids. Germline CDR1 is SNHLY and CDR2 is FYNNEI. V shed 8 bases and J 2 bases; nucleotides not matched to a gene: 13. The CDR3 coding sequence is TGTGCCAGCGGAGAGGGACTAACGGGGAACACAGATACGCAGTATTTT. Residues: CASGEGLTGNTDTQYF. Combining the CDR3 with reference TRBV2 and TRBJ2-3 gives the whole variable domain EPEVTQTPSHQVTQMGQEVILRCVPISNHLYFYWYRQILGQKVEFLVSFYNNEISEKSEIFDDQFSVERPDGSNFTLKIRSTKLEDSAMYFCASGEGLTGNTDTQYFGPGTRLTVL.

This chain uses TRBV10-3 with TRBJ1-1, with a weak D call TRBD1 (6 bases). The V gene lost 5 bases and the J gene lost 1 base, with 14 bases spanning the gap. Germline CDR1 is ENHRY and CDR2 is SYGVKD. This CDR3 region has 15 residues. This CDR3 is CAISKTGSGNTEAFF. CDR3 sequence (DNA): TGTGCCATCAGTAAAACAGGGTCAGGGAACACTGAAGCTTTCTTT.

The gene calls are TRBV30 and TRBJ1-5; weak D call: TRBD1 (5 bases). The length of the CDR3 is 14 residues. The germline gives CDR1 GTSNPN, CDR2 SVGIG (reference sequence). The germline V and J ends were trimmed by 2 bases and 3 bases, with 11 bases remaining between them. Here the CDR3 reads CAWSRGGDNQPQHF. The CDR3 nucleotides read TGTGCCTGGAGTAGGGGAGGGGACAATCAGCCCCAGCATTTT.